In this sample, the clone carrying this T cell receptor (beta chain) turned up a few times. Its antigen is still unknown. This sample is drawn from a study of response to subunit inactivated influenza vaccine. TCRdb called the RT-PCR reads again in MiXCR, with one record for every CDR3 protein. Of more than 600,000 distinct CDR3 sequences in the sample, roughly 18% were seen once. Study-wide points: There was a suggestion from the authors that each seasonal influenza vaccination recruits few new T cells.

V lost 1 base, J lost 6 bases, and 7 bases stayed unmatched. The length of the CDR3 is 15 residues. Germline-derived CDR1 and CDR2 are LGHDT and YNNKEL (reference sequence). Here the sequenced sample was PBMCs from blood, taken 4 to 6 days after vaccination. The TCR comes from a man aged 45-65 years who received an inactivated influenza vaccine. This chain links TRBV3-1 with TRBJ2-7; TRBD1 matches at 9 bases. Written as DNA, the CDR3 is TGTGCCAGCAGCCAAGGTTTAACAGGGGGCCTCGAGCAGTACTTC. The encoded protein is CASSQGLTGGLEQYF.